A selection of T cell receptor beta chains follows, all from one sample in a study of blood T cell repertoires in COVID-19. The protocol was immunoSEQ multiplex PCR, while the TCRdb copy is restricted to in-frame clones and leaves out a portion. Of just over 300,000 clones listed, over 85% are singletons. The sample comprised peripheral blood. The receptors shown here come from a woman aged 30 to 39 with COVID-19, enrolled during active disease. Both conserved end residues are part of each CDR3. Each record gives: D gene, J gene, V gene, clone size, CDR3 DNA, CDR3 protein. D genes are given only for firm matches. Part of the rows lack a size; the others show once, few, many or a class for expanded clones.

>.|TRBJ1-1|TRBV29-1|.
TGCAGCGTGGGGGGGACGGAGAACACTGAAGCTTTCTTT
CSVGGTENTEAFF
>TRBD1|TRBJ1-2|TRBV2|once
TGTGCCAGCAGGCTAGGGACAGGGAATGGCTACACCTTC
CASRLGTGNGYTF
>.|TRBJ1-4|TRBV18|.
TGTGCCAGCTCACCACGGCAGGCTGCTAATGAAAAACTGTTTTTT
CASSPRQAANEKLFF
>.|TRBJ1-2|TRBV2|.
TGTGCCAGCAGTGGGGAAGCAGGGTATGGCTACACCTTC
CASSGEAGYGYTF
>TRBD1|TRBJ2-1|TRBV5-1|.
TGCGCCAGCAGGGCCCTATTGGGACAGAACAATGAGCAGTTCTTC
CASRALLGQNNEQFF
>TRBD2|TRBJ2-1|TRBV5-8|.
TGTGCCAGCAGCTTCGGGCGGGGGAGCTACAATGAGCAGTTCTTC
CASSFGRGSYNEQFF
>.|TRBJ1-5|TRBV28|few
TGTGCCAGCAGTCGGTCTTATAGCAATCAGCCCCAGCATTTT
CASSRSYSNQPQHF
>.|TRBJ1-3|TRBV18|.
TGTGCCAGCTCAACCTTGGACAGTGCTGGAAACACCATATATTTT
CASSTLDSAGNTIYF
>.|TRBJ1-1|TRBV3-1/TRBV3-2|.
TGTGCCAGCAGACGGGGACTTCAAGCTTTCTTT
CASRRGLQAFF
>TRBD2|TRBJ2-5|TRBV3-1/TRBV3-2|.
TGTGCCAGCAGCCCCACGGGGGGGGAGACCCAGTACTTC
CASSPTGGETQYF
>.|TRBJ2-3|TRBV5-5|.
TGTGCCAGCAGCTTGGATAGAGGTGCTAGCACAGATACGCAGTATTTT
CASSLDRGASTDTQYF
>.|TRBJ2-4|TRBV4-1|.
TGCGCCAGCAGCCCCGGCGCAGCGGCTGGTAGGAAAAACATTCAGTACTTC
CASSPGAAAGRKNIQYF
>.|TRBJ1-5|TRBV18|.
TGTGCCAGCTCACCTACGGCGGGGGGCCAGCCCCAGCATTTT
CASSPTAGGQPQHF
>.|TRBJ2-1|TRBV27|.
TGTGCCAGCTCCCTTGCGCTGTTCAATGAGCAGTTCTTC
CASSLALFNEQFF
>.|TRBJ2-5|TRBV10-2|.
TGCGCCAGCAGCGTTCAGGGGATATGGGAGACCCAGTACTTC
CASSVQGIWETQYF
>.|TRBJ1-4|TRBV5-1|.
TGCGCCAGCAGCTATGACAGTGCGGGGACGATTGAAAAACTGTTTTTT
CASSYDSAGTIEKLFF
>TRBD1|TRBJ2-5|TRBV2|.
TGTGCCAGCCAGGGGGATGGGGAGACCCAGTACTTC
CASQGDGETQYF
>.|TRBJ2-1|TRBV13|.
TGTGCCAGCAGCCTAGACGGGACAAACAATGAGCAGTTCTTC
CASSLDGTNNEQFF
>TRBD2|TRBJ2-2|TRBV9|.
TGTGCCAGCAGCGCCAGGACTAGCGGGGGTACGAACACCGGGGAGCTGTTTTTT
CASSARTSGGTNTGELFF
>.|TRBJ2-5|TRBV11-2|.
TGTGCCAGCAGCTTACAGGGCAAAGAGACCCAGTACTTC
CASSLQGKETQYF
>.|TRBJ2-3|TRBV7-6|.
TGTGCCAGCAGCTTAGGGCCTAGCACAGATACGCAGTATTTT
CASSLGPSTDTQYF
>TRBD2|TRBJ2-1|TRBV19|.
TGTGCCAGTAGTATCGGCGAGGCGGGGGGCTCCTACAATGAGCAGTTCTTC
CASSIGEAGGSYNEQFF
>.|TRBJ2-3|TRBV20-1|.
TGCAGTGCTAGTGGATCTAGTCAAGATACGCAGTATTTT
CSASGSSQDTQYF
>.|TRBJ1-1|TRBV4-2|.
TGTGCCAGCAGCCAAGAGGGCCTCATGAACACTGAAGCTTTCTTT
CASSQEGLMNTEAFF
>TRBD2|TRBJ2-2|TRBV6-5|few
TGTGCCAGCAGAGCGGGGGGCTCGACCGGGGAGCTGTTTTTT
CASRAGGSTGELFF
>.|TRBJ1-1|TRBV29-1|few
TGCAGCGTTTGCAGGGAGGGCACTGAAGCTTTCTTT
CSVCREGTEAFF
>TRBD1|TRBJ1-4|TRBV27|.
TGTGCCAGCAAGGGGACAGGGTGGGAGAAACTGTTTTTT
CASKGTGWEKLFF
>.|TRBJ1-2|TRBV28|.
TGTGCCAGCAGTTTTAACAGGGTATTAGGGTATGGCTACACCTTC
CASSFNRVLGYGYTF
>TRBD1|TRBJ1-6|TRBV6-6|.
TGTGCCAGCAGAGGGACAGGGGGCAACTCACCCCTCCACTTT
CASRGTGGNSPLHF
>.|TRBJ2-7|TRBV4-1|.
TGCGCCAGCAGCCAAGGGCCGACAGGATGGGACGAGCAGTACTTC
CASSQGPTGWDEQYF
>.|TRBJ2-2|TRBV19|.
TGTGCCAGTTCCCCCCTGGAGGGCACCGGGGAGCTGTTTTTT
CASSPLEGTGELFF
>.|TRBJ1-2|TRBV4-3|.
TGCGCCAGCAGCCAAGATGGCGGGGGCTACACCTTC
CASSQDGGGYTF
>.|TRBJ1-2|TRBV14|.
TGTGCCAGCAGCCAAGACGTGAGGGAGGGTTCCTATGGCTACACCTTC
CASSQDVREGSYGYTF